This is a list of T cell receptor beta chains from one sample in a study of blood T cell repertoires in COVID-19. TCRdb's table, derived via immunoSEQ multiplex PCR, lists solely in-frame clones and lacks some. The data contain under 450,000 clones, over 75% of them singletons. Sequencing was done on a sample of PBMCs or T cells enriched from blood (not recorded which). The receptors derive from a man aged 30-40 years who had recovered from COVID-19. Each CDR3 is given with its conserved first and last residue. Each record gives: V gene, J gene, clone size, CDR3 protein. Clone size is stated in some rows and not others, as once, few, many or a class when expanded.

v_gene: TRBV7-6; j_gene: TRBJ2-5; abundance: .; CDR3aa: CASSLFAGEETQYF
v_gene: TRBV5-1; j_gene: TRBJ2-3; abundance: .; CDR3aa: CASSPGSRDTQYF
v_gene: TRBV6-5; j_gene: TRBJ2-1; abundance: .; CDR3aa: CASRIGGGAYDEQFF
v_gene: TRBV6-5; j_gene: TRBJ2-7; abundance: .; CDR3aa: CASSPHTGVEQYF
v_gene: TRBV6-2/TRBV6-3; j_gene: TRBJ2-4; abundance: .; CDR3aa: CASSPQGEAKNIQYF
v_gene: TRBV5-1; j_gene: TRBJ2-7; abundance: few; CDR3aa: CASSVSGISEQYF
v_gene: TRBV5-1; j_gene: TRBJ1-3; abundance: .; CDR3aa: CASSPGQGGNTIYF
v_gene: TRBV4-1; j_gene: TRBJ2-2; abundance: few; CDR3aa: CASSRKELAGGPGELFF
v_gene: TRBV19; j_gene: TRBJ1-5; abundance: .; CDR3aa: CASTSTGVSNQPQHF
v_gene: TRBV25-1; j_gene: TRBJ1-2; abundance: .; CDR3aa: CASLNSGASYGYTF
v_gene: TRBV7-2; j_gene: TRBJ2-5; abundance: .; CDR3aa: CASSSPSNF
v_gene: TRBV28; j_gene: TRBJ1-1; abundance: .; CDR3aa: CASSPWDRGNTEAFF
v_gene: TRBV5-8; j_gene: TRBJ2-2; abundance: .; CDR3aa: CASNSGRWTGELFF
v_gene: TRBV18; j_gene: TRBJ1-1; abundance: .; CDR3aa: CASSPDLSTEAFF
v_gene: TRBV4-3; j_gene: TRBJ2-2; abundance: .; CDR3aa: CASSQDWAGGNGELFF
v_gene: TRBV9; j_gene: TRBJ1-5; abundance: .; CDR3aa: CASSKGQINQPQHF
v_gene: TRBV2; j_gene: TRBJ1-5; abundance: .; CDR3aa: CASRGLTGGFGNQPQHF
v_gene: TRBV19; j_gene: TRBJ1-3; abundance: .; CDR3aa: CASIDPARAQGNTIYF
v_gene: TRBV6-1; j_gene: TRBJ2-1; abundance: .; CDR3aa: CASSEGPSGTSYNEQFF
v_gene: TRBV19; j_gene: TRBJ1-2; abundance: once; CDR3aa: CASSMAYGYTF
v_gene: TRBV4-1; j_gene: TRBJ1-5; abundance: few; CDR3aa: CASSQKTGPPQHF
v_gene: TRBV7-9; j_gene: TRBJ1-1; abundance: .; CDR3aa: CASSLLSNTEAFF
v_gene: TRBV7-2; j_gene: TRBJ2-3; abundance: .; CDR3aa: CASTTDGWGQGYETQYF
v_gene: TRBV18; j_gene: TRBJ1-1; abundance: .; CDR3aa: CASSPTDGGREAFF
v_gene: TRBV6-5; j_gene: TRBJ1-4; abundance: .; CDR3aa: CASSQGVTEKLFF
v_gene: TRBV3-1/TRBV3-2; j_gene: TRBJ1-5; abundance: .; CDR3aa: CASSQAGGNQPQHF
v_gene: TRBV19; j_gene: TRBJ1-2; abundance: .; CDR3aa: CATLDRGNYGYTF
v_gene: TRBV19; j_gene: TRBJ2-2; abundance: .; CDR3aa: CASSTHQGQGDTGELFF
v_gene: TRBV4-1; j_gene: TRBJ1-2; abundance: .; CDR3aa: CASSLDRLYGYTF
v_gene: TRBV7-8; j_gene: TRBJ1-2; abundance: .; CDR3aa: CASSWDRNNYGYTF
v_gene: TRBV25-1; j_gene: TRBJ2-7; abundance: once; CDR3aa: CASSRASGGSGYEQYF
v_gene: TRBV7-9; j_gene: TRBJ2-7; abundance: .; CDR3aa: CASSPKTGYSYEQYF
v_gene: TRBV9; j_gene: TRBJ2-1; abundance: .; CDR3aa: CASSLDSTPYNEQFF
v_gene: TRBV30; j_gene: TRBJ2-2; abundance: .; CDR3aa: CACYPQGSSGELFF